One sample yielded the 15 T cell receptor beta chains listed below, sequenced in a study of CD8 T cells in ankylosing spondylitis. What these receptors recognize is not known. Overall study findings and caveats: A TCR beta motif of several highly homologous variants seemed to mark ankylosing spondylitis blood.

TCRdb processed the 5' RACE reads anew with MiXCR; each CDR3 protein has one entry. The data hold about 220,000 distinct CDR3 sequences, with approximately 7.3% observed a single time. The sample was blood, either unsorted or a sorted T cell fraction (not recorded which). Receptor source: a male donor with ankylosing spondylitis.

A few counts support this clonotype. This chain connects TRBV4-1 to TRBJ2-2; 8 nucleotides match TRBD1. CDR1 and CDR2 from the germline V gene are MGHRA and YSYEKL. Trimming cost V 1 base and J 5 bases; bases outside gene matches: 3. This CDR3 is 15 amino acids long. CDR3 in amino acids: CASSQGTGITGELFF. The DNA of the CDR3 is TGCGCCAGCAGCCAAGGGACAGGGATAACCGGGGAGCTGTTTTTT.

This clonotype occurred a few times. The chain combines TRBV20-1 with TRBJ1-5, with TRBD1 matching 7 bases. Germline V gene data show CDR1 as DFQATT and CDR2 as SNEGSKA (reference sequence). V lost 0 bases and J lost 4; bases outside the gene matches: 6. The CDR3 spans 15 residues. The chain's CDR3 is CSARDLMTGNQPQHF. The CDR3 nucleotides are TGCAGTGCTAGAGATCTAATGACAGGGAATCAGCCCCAGCATTTT.

The V call is TRBV14, the J call TRBJ2-7; a possible D gene is TRBD1 (5 bases). Germline V gene data show CDR1 as SGHDN and CDR2 as FVKESK. The length of the CDR3 is 15 residues. The V end was cut by 0 bases, the J end by 2 bases, with 11 bases between. For the CDR3, the DNA is TGTGCCAGCAGCCAAGATCAGGGCGGAGCCTACGAGCAGTACTTC. Protein sequence: CASSQDQGGAYEQYF.

The J gene is TRBJ2-2, the V gene TRBV9; 7 positions match TRBD1. The CDR3 length is 14 residues. Germline V lookup: CDR1 SGDLS, CDR2 YYNGEE. The V gene end was trimmed by 0 bases and the J gene end by 6 bases; junction bases not matched to a gene: 2. The CDR3 sequence: CASSVDRGPGELFF. Written as DNA, the CDR3 is TGTGCCAGCAGCGTAGACAGGGGCCCCGGGGAGCTGTTTTTT. Complete variable domain (other parts from reference TRBV9 and TRBJ2-2): DSGVTQTPKHLITATGQRVTLRCSPRSGDLSVYWYQQSLDQGLQFLIQYYNGEERAKGNILERFSAQQFPDLHSELNLSSLELGDSALYFCASSVDRGPGELFFGEGSRLTVL.

The chain has TRBV7-2 and TRBJ2-7; no clear D. V lost 5 bases to trimming and J lost 2 bases, with 13 bases between them. The CDR3 has 14 amino acids. Germline values: CDR1 SGHTA, CDR2 FQGNSA. Here the CDR3 DNA reads TGTGCCAGCAGCGGTAGCCGGGTCCCCTACGAGCAGTACTTC. Translating it yields CASSGSRVPYEQYF.

Of note for this clonotype: With a much larger clone just one base away, this may be a read error. The rearrangement links TRBV20-1 to TRBJ2-7, with 9 bases matching TRBD2. CDR3 length equals 14 residues. Germline V gives CDR1 DFQATT, CDR2 SNEGSKA (reference sequence). V gave up 5 bases and J gave up 3 bases; unmatched junction bases: 8. CDR3 sequence reads: CSAPVAGENYEQYF. CDR3 bases: TGCAGTGCTCCGGTAGCGGGAGAAAACTACGAGCAGTACTTC.

This clonotype was seen many times. V usage is TRBV5-1 and J usage is TRBJ2-3, with no clear D. V lost 5 bases to trimming and J lost 1 base, with 20 bases between them. The CDR3 is 17 residues long. Looked up from germline, CDR1 is SGHRS and CDR2 is YFSETQ. This CDR3 reads CASRSGGAQYRTDTQYF. DNA for the CDR3: TGCGCCAGCAGATCGGGCGGTGCGCAATACCGCACAGATACGCAGTATTTT.

This clonotype has just a few counts. V is TRBV5-1 and J is TRBJ1-1; perhaps TRBD1 as D (6 bases). Trimming cost V 2 bases and J 3 bases, with 11 bases left between them. Germline V gene data show CDR1 as SGHRS and CDR2 as YFSETQ. The CDR3 is made up of 14 amino acids. The CDR3 bases are TGCGCCAGCAGCTTTCGTCCAGGGGACACTGAAGCTTTCTTT. Its protein product is CASSFRPGDTEAFF.

This clonotype was observed many times. The chain has TRBV9 and TRBJ1-2; the D is unclear. Trimming pared 0 bases from V and 4 bases from J, leaving 16 bases between. Germline V gene lookup returns CDR1 SGDLS and CDR2 YYNGEE. This CDR3 has 16 amino acids. CDR3 bases: TGTGCCAGCAGCGTAGAGAGCGTAGTTCTACCCTATGGCTACACCTTC. Its protein product is CASSVESVVLPYGYTF.

Comments on this clonotype: This may arise from a read error, as a much more abundant clone is one base away. The chain links TRBV29-1 to TRBJ1-1; D perhaps matches TRBD1 (5 bases). CDR3 size: 14 residues. Trimming removed 6 bases from V and 5 bases from J, with 19 bases in between. Germline-derived CDR1 and CDR2 are SQVTM and ANQGSEA. The CDR3: CSVPDSGVRTEAFF. In DNA, the CDR3 is TGCAGCGTGCCTGACAGCGGTGTTCGTACTGAAGCTTTCTTT.

This clonotype came up many times. The gene calls are TRBV2 and TRBJ1-2; no firm D call. Between the trimmed V and J ends, which lost 7 bases and 0 bases, there was a span of 12 bases. The germline CDR1 and CDR2 sequences are SNHLY and FYNNEI. CDR3 length: 14 amino acids. The chain's CDR3 is CASTERRPNYGYTF. The CDR3 DNA follows: TGTGCCAGCACCGAGAGAAGACCTAACTATGGCTACACCTTC.

This clonotype was detected only a few times. V usage is TRBV24-1 and J usage is TRBJ2-2; D gene ambiguous. Germline V gene sequence: CDR1 KGHDR, CDR2 SFDVKD. The CDR3 length is 14 residues. The ends were cut back, 5 bases at V and 1 base at J, with 7 bases in the middle. The CDR3 region is CATSARGNTGELFF. The CDR3, as DNA: TGTGCCACCAGTGCGAGAGGGAACACCGGGGAGCTGTTTTTT.

The CDR3 DNA follows: TGTGCCAGCAGCCAACAGGCGCAGGGATGGGGGATAGAAAAACTGTTTTTT. This gives the protein CASSQQAQGWGIEKLFF. This chain connects TRBV6-1 to TRBJ1-4, with D possibly TRBD1 on 5 matching bases. The germline CDR1 and CDR2 sequences are MNHNS and SASEGT. Trimming took off 6 bases at V and 8 bases at J, with 25 bases between the two ends. CDR3 length: 17 amino acids.

In this sample, this clonotype turned up a few times. The gene calls are TRBV4-3 and TRBJ2-5; D might be TRBD1 (6 bases). Trimming took off 4 bases at V and 2 bases at J, with 23 bases between the two ends. CDR1 and CDR2 from the germline V gene are LGHNA and YSLEER. This CDR3 comprises 18 residues. The CDR3 DNA is TGCGCCAGCAGCCGTCCGGGACAACGGGTCGGGCGGCAAGAGACCCAGTACTTC. This encodes CASSRPGQRVGRQETQYF.

This clonotype was picked up many times. The chain links TRBV29-1 to TRBJ2-1; D gene unclear. This CDR3 is 10 amino acids long. The V end was cut by 7 bases, the J end by 9 bases, with 10 bases between. Germline values: CDR1 SQVTM, CDR2 ANQGSEA. The CDR3 region is CSAGYGEQFF. The CDR3 DNA reads as TGCAGCGCTGGTTACGGTGAGCAGTTCTTC.